This is a list of T cell receptor beta chains from one sample in a study of human T cells and chemical hapten exposure. MiXCR, run by TCRdb on the RACE reads, gives a single entry per CDR3 protein. This table has about 82,000 distinct CDR3 sequences, 9.5% to 14% appearing once. The sample consisted of whole blood, taken in connection with sensitization to the hapten diphenylcyclopropenone (DPC). These receptors were obtained from a woman in her forties or fifties with alopecia areata. Some clones in this sample may be carry-over from other donors' samples. Each CDR3 is given with its conserved first and last residue. D genes are given only for firm matches. Where a row states a size, it is once, few, many or the class of an expanded clone; other rows omit it.

>NA|TRBJ1-2|few|TRBV7-8
CASRGGRAPNYGYTF
TGTGCCAGCAGAGGGGGGAGGGCACCTAACTATGGCTACACCTTC
>NA|TRBJ2-1|many|TRBV28
CASLRGVAYKEQFF
TGTGCCAGCCTTAGGGGCGTCGCCTACAAGGAGCAGTTCTTC
>NA|TRBJ2-7|NA|TRBV28
CASSPSAGASIYEQYF
TGTGCCAGCAGTCCCTCCGCGGGGGCCTCGATCTACGAGCAGTACTTC
>NA|TRBJ2-7|few|TRBV15
CATSRDRSFYEQYF
TGTGCCACCAGCAGGGACAGATCATTCTACGAGCAGTACTTC
>NA|TRBJ2-2|few|TRBV6-4
CASSRDLANTGELFF
TGTGCCAGCAGCCGGGACTTGGCGAACACCGGGGAGCTGTTTTTT
>TRBD1|TRBJ2-1|few|TRBV7-3
CASSGGQGYEQFF
TGTGCCAGCAGCGGGGGACAGGGATATGAGCAGTTCTTC
>NA|TRBJ2-1|many|TRBV20-1
CSAYDRSNNEQFF
TGCAGTGCTTACGACAGGTCAAACAATGAGCAGTTCTTC
>NA|TRBJ2-1|few|TRBV12-3/TRBV12-4
CASSLSTLNEQFF
TGTGCCAGCAGTCTCTCCACCCTCAATGAGCAGTTCTTC
>TRBD2|TRBJ2-1|once|TRBV5-1
CASSLAGLAGGNEQFF
TGCGCCAGCAGCTTGGCCGGGCTAGCGGGAGGAAATGAGCAGTTCTTC
>NA|TRBJ2-1|NA|TRBV2
CASSEEAPDYNEQFF
TGTGCCAGCAGTGAGGAAGCCCCGGACTACAATGAGCAGTTCTTC
>TRBD2|TRBJ2-2|NA|TRBV20-1
CSARDGAAGGNTGELFF
TGCAGTGCTAGAGATGGGGCTGCGGGAGGGAACACCGGGGAGCTGTTTTTT
>NA|TRBJ2-7|many|TRBV5-4
CASSLRLGSSYEQYF
TGTGCCAGCAGCTTGCGTCTCGGGAGCTCCTACGAGCAGTACTTC
>NA|TRBJ2-1|many|TRBV6-5
CASSYEGGPRGEQFF
TGTGCCAGCAGTTACGAGGGAGGTCCTCGGGGGGAGCAGTTCTTC
>TRBD1|TRBJ1-2|many|TRBV11-2
CASSNFLGTVYGYTF
TGTGCCAGCAGCAACTTCCTAGGGACAGTCTATGGCTACACCTTC
>NA|TRBJ2-5|many|TRBV20-1
CSARDGAEQETQYF
TGCAGTGCTAGAGATGGGGCGGAACAAGAGACCCAGTACTTC
>TRBD1|TRBJ1-1|many|TRBV6-5
CASSESGTGRTEAFF
TGTGCCAGCAGTGAATCCGGGACAGGCCGGACTGAAGCTTTCTTT
>NA|TRBJ1-2|once|TRBV7-9
CASSLASAGYTF
TGTGCCAGCAGCTTAGCTTCAGCGGGCTACACCTTC
>NA|TRBJ1-1|many|TRBV27
CASKRVSLNTEAFF
TGTGCCAGCAAGAGGGTCAGCCTGAACACTGAAGCTTTCTTT
>NA|TRBJ1-5|many|TRBV2
CASSKGGDAQPQHF
TGTGCCAGCAGTAAAGGAGGGGACGCTCAGCCCCAGCATTTT
>TRBD2|TRBJ2-1|many|TRBV18
CASSQGLASGTDNEQFF
TGTGCCAGCTCACAAGGACTGGCTAGCGGGACCGACAATGAGCAGTTCTTC
>TRBD2|TRBJ2-7|many|TRBV10-3
CAISELKTSGTSYEQYF
TGTGCCATCAGTGAGTTGAAAACTAGCGGGACCTCCTACGAGCAGTACTTC
>TRBD2|TRBJ2-1|NA|TRBV19
CASSIGGGTNGNEQFF
TGTGCCAGTAGTATCGGCGGGGGGACGAATGGCAATGAGCAGTTCTTC
>NA|TRBJ2-7|many|TRBV7-4
CASSSRTKYEQYF
TGTGCCAGCAGCTCCCGAACCAAGTACGAGCAGTACTTC
>NA|TRBJ2-3|many|TRBV18
CASSPPVPTDTQYF
TGTGCCAGCTCACCACCGGTACCCACAGATACGCAGTATTTT
>NA|TRBJ2-7|many|TRBV10-3
CAIRQDSPVQYF
TGTGCCATCAGGCAGGACAGTCCAGTGCAGTACTTC
>TRBD1|TRBJ2-7|many|TRBV7-2
CASSLGRGTGTYEQYF
TGTGCCAGCAGCTTAGGTCGGGGGACAGGGACCTACGAGCAGTACTTC
>NA|TRBJ2-3|NA|TRBV24-1
CATSDRRLVGTDTQYF
TGTGCCACCAGTGACCGAAGACTAGTAGGCACAGATACGCAGTATTTT
>TRBD2|TRBJ2-7|many|TRBV7-2
CATSLAGGISYEQYF
TGTGCCACCAGCTTAGCGGGGGGGATCTCCTACGAGCAGTACTTC
>TRBD2|TRBJ2-1|few|TRBV6-2/TRBV6-3
CASSSEKRLADYNEQFF
TGTGCCAGCAGTTCAGAAAAAAGACTAGCGGACTACAATGAGCAGTTCTTC
>NA|TRBJ1-5|NA|TRBV29-1
CSVSEGGANQPQHF
TGCAGCGTCTCCGAGGGGGGGGCAAATCAGCCCCAGCATTTT
>TRBD2|TRBJ2-3|NA|TRBV29-1
CSGRTSGTDTQYF
TGCAGCGGACGGACTAGCGGCACAGATACGCAGTATTTT
>TRBD2|TRBJ2-2|NA|TRBV7-2
CASSQRSSGPRGELFF
TGTGCCAGCAGCCAGCGGTCTAGCGGGCCGAGGGGGGAGCTGTTTTTT
>TRBD2|TRBJ2-1|many|TRBV5-1
CASSLVPAGTYNEQFF
TGCGCCAGCAGCTTGGTGCCAGCGGGGACCTACAATGAGCAGTTCTTC
>NA|TRBJ2-3|many|TRBV2
CASRWRGWGTDTQYF
TGTGCCAGCAGATGGCGGGGATGGGGCACAGATACGCAGTATTTT
>NA|TRBJ2-7|many|TRBV7-3
CASSFSSVGGYEQYF
TGTGCCAGCAGCTTCTCGTCGGTGGGAGGTTATGAGCAGTACTTC
>NA|TRBJ1-1|many|TRBV14
CASSQVFGAEAFF
TGTGCCAGCAGCCAAGTCTTTGGTGCTGAAGCTTTCTTT
>NA|TRBJ2-1|few|TRBV4-1
CASSQEVQRLYNEQFF
TGCGCCAGCAGCCAAGAGGTCCAGCGGCTTTACAATGAGCAGTTCTTC
>TRBD2|TRBJ2-1|many|TRBV6-5
CASSSVLAGVEQFF
TGTGCCAGCAGTTCTGTACTAGCGGGAGTAGAGCAGTTCTTC
>NA|TRBJ2-1|NA|TRBV7-3
CACSLYLAPYNEQFF
TGTGCCTGCAGCTTATATCTTGCACCCTACAATGAGCAGTTCTTC
>NA|TRBJ2-6|few|TRBV9
CASSRIGANVLTF
TGTGCCAGTTCGAGAATTGGGGCCAACGTCCTGACTTTC
>NA|TRBJ2-4|many|TRBV20-1
CSASPGQAKNIQYF
TGCAGTGCTAGTCCCGGCCAGGCCAAAAACATTCAGTACTTC
>NA|TRBJ1-2|many|TRBV29-1
CSVAVLGGYTF
TGCAGCGTTGCCGTGCTTGGGGGCTACACCTTC